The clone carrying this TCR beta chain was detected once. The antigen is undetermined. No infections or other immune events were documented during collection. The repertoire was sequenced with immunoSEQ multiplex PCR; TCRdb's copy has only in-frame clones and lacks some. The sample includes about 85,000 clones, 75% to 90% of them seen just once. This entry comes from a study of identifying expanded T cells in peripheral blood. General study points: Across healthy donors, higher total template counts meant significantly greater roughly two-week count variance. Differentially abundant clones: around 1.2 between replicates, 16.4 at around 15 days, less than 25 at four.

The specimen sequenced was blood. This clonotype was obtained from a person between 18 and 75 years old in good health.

The CDR3 reads CASSIIGLAEKTDTQYF. CDR3 in DNA: TGTGCCAGCAGTATCATAGGACTAGCGGAGAAAACAGATACGCAGTATTTT. This chain links TRBV27 with TRBJ2-3, with 10 bases matching TRBD2. J lost 3 bases, V lost 5 bases, and 11 bases had no gene match. The length of the CDR3 is 17 residues. Germline assignment: CDR1 MNHEY and CDR2 SMNVEV (reference sequence).